The following is a T cell receptor beta chain sequence with its context. Antigen specificity is unknown. This entry belongs to a study of OX40 agonist ivuxolimab in advanced cancers. Study-level background: Six ivuxolimab dose levels, 0.01 to 10 mg/kg, were given intravenously every 2 weeks. Under the entry rules, prior anti-PD-1, anti-PD-L1 or anti-CTLA-4 therapy was allowed, and approximately 40% had some.

The table came from immunoSEQ multiplex PCR; TCRdb's copy has only in-frame clones and leaves some out. The data contain 98,000 or so clones, 75% to 95% of them singletons. This CDR3 contains 12 residues. Germline lookup yields CDR1 SQVTM and CDR2 ANQGSEA. Trimming shortened V by 7 bases and J by 5 bases, and 11 bases separated the two germline ends. Whole-study results and caveats: The study found that CD8+ T cells averaged more expanded clones than CD4+.

Sequenced here: CD4+ or CD8+ T cells sorted from blood, sampled in a trial of the OX40 agonist ivuxolimab. The chain employs TRBV29-1 and TRBJ2-2; D gene unclear. This clonotype originated in an adult with an advanced solid tumor such as melanoma, head and neck, liver or kidney cancer. The CDR3 coding sequence is TGCAGCGGCGTCGCAATAACCGGGGAGCTGTTTTTT. Its translation is CSGVAITGELFF.